This T cell receptor beta chain was obtained from a study of blood T cell repertoires in COVID-19. Turning to the study itself: Samples of COVID-19 (acute and convalescent) were obtained from the United States, Italy and Spain.

CDR3 length: 14 residues. After removal of 7 bases from V and 2 bases from J, the junction contained 8 bases not matched to a gene. CDR1 is SQVTM and CDR2 is ANQGSEA in the germline V gene. Assay used: immunoSEQ multiplex PCR; TCRdb lists only in-frame clones, some missing. Among roughly 250,000 clones listed, approximately 87% were seen once. This TCR was recovered from a human donor in a cohort sampled during active COVID-19. The chain has TRBV29-1 and TRBJ2-5, with 9 bases fitting TRBD2. Sequenced material: peripheral blood. DNA of the CDR3: TGCAGCGCCATGACTAGCGGACTACAAGAGACCCAGTACTTC. This sequence encodes CSAMTSGLQETQYF.